This T cell receptor (beta chain) stems from a study of blood T cells in healthy people across ages. Study summary: Template-switching capture recovered about one barcoded beta molecule per two T cells.

They isolated at least 6 million PBMCs from each sample. J gave up 1 base and V 6 bases, and 3 bases lay outside the gene matches. The CDR3 length is 15 residues. Germline V gene data show CDR1 as ENHRY and CDR2 as SYGVKD. A second PCR, run for roughly 6 to 11 cycles, used a sample-barcoded 5' primer plus a J-beta primer mix. In TCRdb, the 5' RACE reads were re-called with MiXCR into one record per CDR3 protein. Of about 900,000 distinct CDR3 sequences in the sample, around 68% were seen once. The clonotype originates from a man aged 25 to 45 in good health. The V call is TRBV10-3, the J call TRBJ2-2, with 9 bases identical to TRBD1. Sequencing was performed on blood. CDR3 bases: TGTGCCATCAGCCCGGACAGGGGGAACACCGGGGAGCTGTTTTTT. Translated: CAISPDRGNTGELFF.